This T cell receptor beta chain appears in the sequencing data of a study of blood T cell repertoires in COVID-19. As handled by the study authors: Cell counts per sample came from amplifying reference gene primers. TCRdb keeps only in-frame clones here, not all; method: immunoSEQ multiplex PCR. The V and J calls and clone size are taken from that table; D and trimming were inferred from the DNA. Here the sample spans hundreds of thousands of clones, around 88% being singletons. This clone was seen a single time. The V end was cut by 3 bases, the J end by 7 bases, with 19 bases between. Looked up from germline, CDR1 is LGHDT and CDR2 is YNNKEL (reference sequence). The CDR3 totals 15 residues.

The rearrangement uses TRBV3-1 (or the pseudogene TRBV3-2) and TRBJ2-7, with D perhaps TRBD1 (5 bases). Sequencing was performed on peripheral blood. This receptor was obtained from a man aged 35-49 years with acute or convalescent COVID-19. The CDR3 reads CASSQRQGGLQEQYF. The CDR3 nucleotides read TGTGCCAGCAGCCAGAGGCAGGGTGGATTGCAAGAGCAGTACTTC.